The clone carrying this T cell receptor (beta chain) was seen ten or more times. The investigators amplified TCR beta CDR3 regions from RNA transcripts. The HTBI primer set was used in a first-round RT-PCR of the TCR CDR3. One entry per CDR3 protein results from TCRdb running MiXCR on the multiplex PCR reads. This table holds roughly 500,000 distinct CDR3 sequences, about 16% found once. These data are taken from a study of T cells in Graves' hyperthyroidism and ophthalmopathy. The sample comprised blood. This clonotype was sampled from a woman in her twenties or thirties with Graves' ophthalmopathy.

This chain's CDR3 is CASSEYHPGLAGGPLETQYF. The DNA for the CDR3 is TGTGCCAGCAGCGAATACCATCCGGGACTAGCGGGAGGGCCGTTAGAGACCCAGTACTTC. The V call is TRBV7-2, the J call TRBJ2-5; 16 positions agree with TRBD2. CDR3 size: 20 residues. Germline lookup yields CDR1 SGHTA and CDR2 FQGNSA. V gave up 5 bases and J gave up 4 bases; unmatched junction bases: 16.